This T cell receptor (beta chain) was obtained from a study of CD4 T cell repertoires in COVID-19. Findings and limits, study-wide: Between roughly 7 and 25% of SARS-CoV-2 clonotypes also appeared in SARS-CoV and/or HKU1 spike cultures. Two or all three memory subsets shared several highly expanded SARS-CoV-2-reactive clonotypes.

TCRdb's table, derived via immunoSEQ multiplex PCR, lists solely in-frame clones and lacks some. The sample includes about 22,000 clones, about nine tenths of them seen just once. The memory T cells were sequenced right after ex vivo isolation, without culture. On this clone itself: Its matching antigen is unknown.

The CDR3 is made up of 17 amino acids. J lost 0 bases, V lost 2 bases, and 8 bases had no gene match. CDR1 is MNHNS, CDR2 SASEGT, per germline. Sequenced material: central memory CD4+ T cells from blood, taken before the COVID-19 pandemic. This rearrangement joins TRBV6-1 to TRBJ1-2; 8 nucleotides match TRBD1. The sequence came from a human donor who had COVID-19. Here the CDR3 DNA reads TGTGCCAGCAGTGAATACGGGACAGGCTTTTCTAACTATGGCTACACCTTC. It specifies CASSEYGTGFSNYGYTF.